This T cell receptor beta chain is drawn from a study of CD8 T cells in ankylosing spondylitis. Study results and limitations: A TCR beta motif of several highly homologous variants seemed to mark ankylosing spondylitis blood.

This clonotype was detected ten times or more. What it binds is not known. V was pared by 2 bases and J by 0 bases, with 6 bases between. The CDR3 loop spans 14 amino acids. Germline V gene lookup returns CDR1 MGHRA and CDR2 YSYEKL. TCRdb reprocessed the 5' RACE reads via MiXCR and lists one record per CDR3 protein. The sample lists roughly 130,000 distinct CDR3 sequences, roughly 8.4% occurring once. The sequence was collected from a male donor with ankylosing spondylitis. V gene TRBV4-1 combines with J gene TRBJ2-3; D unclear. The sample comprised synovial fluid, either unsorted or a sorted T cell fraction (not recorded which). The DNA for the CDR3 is TGCGCCAGCAGCCAATTGTTGAGCACAGATACGCAGTATTTT. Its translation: CASSQLLSTDTQYF.